This is a list of T cell receptor beta chains from one sample in a study of T cells in localized non-small cell lung cancer. Here immunoSEQ multiplex PCR was the method, and the copy in TCRdb shows in-frame clones only, minus some. The sample has approximately 14,000 clones, about 80% seen once; the top ten hold around 4%. The sequencing used peripheral blood, collected before any cancer treatment. Every receptor here comes from a female donor of 60 years or more with stage I squamous cell lung carcinoma. CDR3s include the opening cysteine and the closing phenylalanine or tryptophan. D genes are given only for firm matches. The size field is filled for only some rows; it gives once, few, many or a size class.

j_call	d_call	v_call	clone_size	cdr3_aa	cdr3_nt
TRBJ1-1	NA	TRBV5-5	NA	CASSWPGRQNTEAFF	TGTGCCAGCAGCTGGCCGGGACGGCAGAACACTGAAGCTTTCTTT
TRBJ2-3	TRBD2	TRBV9	NA	CASRNRLAASTDTQYF	TGTGCCAGCAGGAATCGACTAGCGGCTAGCACAGATACGCAGTATTTT
TRBJ2-7	NA	TRBV10-3	NA	CAISPTIRSSYEQYF	TGTGCCATCAGCCCGACCATACGGAGCTCCTACGAGCAGTACTTC
TRBJ2-7	NA	TRBV7-2	NA	CASSASSYEQYF	TGTGCCAGCAGCGCCTCTTCCTACGAGCAGTACTTC
TRBJ2-1	TRBD2	TRBV11-2	NA	CASSWPPGGGADEQFF	TGTGCCAGCAGCTGGCCCCCTGGCGGGGGGGCCGATGAGCAGTTCTTC
TRBJ1-1	TRBD1	TRBV9	NA	CASSVDGQDTEAFF	TGTGCCAGCAGCGTAGACGGACAGGACACTGAAGCTTTCTTT
TRBJ1-2	NA	TRBV12-5	NA	CASGLVGQVGGYTF	TGTGCTAGTGGTTTGGTAGGCCAGGTGGGCGGCTACACCTTC
TRBJ1-1	NA	TRBV7-2	NA	CASSFAVGNTEAFF	TGTGCCAGCAGCTTTGCGGTTGGGAACACTGAAGCTTTCTTT
TRBJ2-7	TRBD1	TRBV6-5	NA	CASSGADRGGYEQYF	TGTGCCAGCAGTGGGGCGGACAGGGGAGGCTACGAGCAGTACTTC
TRBJ2-3	TRBD1	TRBV27	NA	CASRVGQGATDTQYF	TGTGCCAGCAGAGTGGGACAGGGGGCCACAGATACGCAGTATTTT
TRBJ2-1	NA	TRBV5-1	NA	CASSWGQRHSYNEQFF	TGCGCCAGCAGCTGGGGGCAAAGGCACTCCTACAATGAGCAGTTCTTC
TRBJ2-1	NA	TRBV6-4	NA	CASSEDDLDEQFF	TGTGCCAGCAGTGAGGACGACTTAGATGAGCAGTTCTTC
TRBJ1-1	NA	TRBV7-8	few	CASSLGRGGTEAFF	TGTGCCAGCAGCTTAGGTCGGGGTGGCACTGAAGCTTTCTTT
TRBJ2-5	TRBD2	TRBV11-2	NA	CASSLILAGVETQYF	TGTGCCAGCAGCTTAATCCTAGCGGGGGTTGAGACCCAGTACTTC
TRBJ2-1	NA	TRBV12-1	NA	CASTSEVAGRTANEQFF	TGTGCCAGCACCTCGGAAGTAGCGGGGCGGACTGCGAATGAGCAGTTCTTC
TRBJ2-5	NA	TRBV21-1	few	CASSNSVGGAGETQYF	TGTGCCAGCAGCAATTCGGTAGGAGGGGCCGGAGAGACCCAGTACTTC
TRBJ1-5	NA	TRBV7-9	NA	CASSPLNQPQHF	TGTGCCAGCAGCCCCCTAAATCAGCCCCAGCATTTT
TRBJ2-3	TRBD1	TRBV9	NA	CASSAPGQTITDTQYF	TGTGCCAGCAGCGCTCCGGGACAGACAATCACAGATACGCAGTATTTT
TRBJ2-3	NA	TRBV4-1	NA	CASSQDAYTQYF	TGCGCCAGCAGCCAAGATGCGTATACGCAGTATTTT
TRBJ2-4	TRBD1	TRBV27	NA	CASSDQSGQGKVTKNIQYF	TGTGCCAGCAGTGACCAATCCGGACAGGGTAAAGTAACCAAAAACATTCAGTACTTC
TRBJ1-1	NA	TRBV7-9	NA	CASSFENTEAFF	TGTGCCAGCAGCTTTGAGAACACTGAAGCTTTCTTT
TRBJ1-1	TRBD1	TRBV5-1	NA	CASSLGQGNQLGTEAFF	TGCGCCAGCAGCTTGGGACAGGGCAACCAATTGGGCACTGAAGCTTTCTTT
TRBJ2-7	TRBD1	TRBV10-2	NA	CASSSPAGAGGDHEQYF	TGCGCCAGCAGCTCTCCCGCTGGGGCAGGGGGCGACCACGAGCAGTACTTC
TRBJ1-2	TRBD1	TRBV19	NA	CASSRSGQTYGYTF	TGTGCCAGTAGTCGCTCGGGACAGACCTATGGCTACACCTTC
TRBJ1-4	NA	TRBV9	NA	CASSVDGEKLFF	TGTGCCAGCAGCGTAGACGGCGAAAAACTGTTTTTT
TRBJ2-5	TRBD1	TRBV6-5	NA	CASSPGQGRQYF	TGTGCCAGCAGTCCGGGACAGGGGCGGCAGTACTTC
TRBJ2-2	NA	TRBV11-3	NA	CASSSRTEAGELFF	TGTGCCAGCAGCTCTCGGACAGAGGCCGGGGAGCTGTTTTTT
TRBJ1-2	NA	TRBV30	NA	CAWSFRNYGYTF	TGTGCCTGGAGTTTCCGTAACTATGGCTACACCTTC
TRBJ2-5	NA	TRBV27	NA	CASSLLGGETQYF	TGTGCCAGCAGTTTACTAGGGGGGGAGACCCAGTACTTC
TRBJ1-1	NA	TRBV7-2	NA	CASSQSGTEAFF	TGTGCCAGCAGCCAATCAGGGACTGAAGCTTTCTTT
TRBJ2-7	NA	TRBV5-4	few	CASSPSSYEQYF	TGTGCCAGCAGCCCCAGCTCCTACGAGCAGTACTTC
TRBJ1-5	NA	TRBV19	NA	CASILGAPNGNQPQHF	TGTGCCAGTATTCTGGGGGCCCCCAATGGCAATCAGCCCCAGCATTTT
TRBJ2-1	NA	TRBV30	NA	CASGRIEQFF	TGTGCCTCCGGCCGAATAGAGCAGTTCTTC
TRBJ1-2	TRBD1	TRBV5-4	NA	CASSSGQGHGYTF	TGTGCCAGCAGCTCGGGACAGGGCCATGGCTACACCTTC
TRBJ1-2	NA	TRBV15	NA	CATSQDSLYGYTF	TGTGCCACCAGTCAGGACAGCCTTTATGGCTACACCTTC
TRBJ2-1	NA	TRBV19	NA	CASSTFSGGLNEQFF	TGTGCCAGTAGTACGTTCTCCGGGGGTCTCAATGAGCAGTTCTTC
TRBJ2-3	NA	TRBV20-1	NA	CSARGTDTQYF	TGCAGTGCTAGAGGCACAGATACGCAGTATTTT
TRBJ1-2	NA	TRBV9	NA	CASSVGGTTYGYTF	TGTGCCAGCAGCGTAGGGGGGACGACTTATGGCTACACCTTC
TRBJ2-3	TRBD1	TRBV6-5	NA	CASSPGQGVTDTQYF	TGTGCCAGCAGTCCAGGGCAGGGGGTCACAGATACGCAGTATTTT
TRBJ1-1	NA	TRBV6-5	few	CASSYSVGSEAFF	TGTGCCAGCAGTTACTCGGTGGGTTCTGAAGCTTTCTTT
TRBJ2-7	TRBD1	TRBV15	few	CATSPGTGDFYEQYF	TGTGCCACCAGCCCCGGGACAGGGGACTTCTACGAGCAGTACTTC
TRBJ1-3	NA	TRBV30	NA	CAWSVSSGNTIYF	TGTGCCTGGAGCGTTAGCTCTGGAAACACCATATATTTT
TRBJ2-1	TRBD2	TRBV18	NA	CASSRLTSGGDNEQFF	TGTGCCAGCTCACGACTTACTAGCGGGGGAGACAATGAGCAGTTCTTC
TRBJ2-3	TRBD2	TRBV4-3	NA	CASRDTSGADTQYF	TGCGCCAGCAGGGATACTAGCGGGGCGGATACGCAGTATTTT
TRBJ1-6	NA	TRBV14	NA	CASSPYIDRSPLHF	TGTGCCAGCAGCCCATACATAGACCGGTCACCCCTCCACTTT
TRBJ2-2	NA	TRBV14	NA	CASSRTGTTTGELFF	TGTGCCAGCAGCCGTACCGGGACAACCACCGGGGAGCTGTTTTTT
TRBJ1-2	TRBD1	TRBV30	NA	CAWAFRGANYGYTF	TGTGCCTGGGCTTTCAGGGGGGCAAACTATGGCTACACCTTC
TRBJ1-2	TRBD1	TRBV12-5	NA	CASGLEGAGYTF	TGTGCTAGTGGTTTAGAGGGGGCCGGCTACACCTTC
TRBJ1-2	NA	TRBV7-8	NA	CASSLGGGRRYGYTF	TGTGCCAGCAGCTTAGGTGGGGGGCGAAGGTATGGCTACACCTTC
TRBJ2-7	NA	TRBV2	NA	CASSDVRRQYF	TGTGCCAGCAGTGATGTCAGACGGCAGTACTTC
TRBJ1-4	TRBD1	TRBV5-1	NA	CASSSQGAGTNEKLFF	TGCGCCAGCAGCTCACAGGGGGCTGGGACTAATGAAAAACTGTTTTTT
TRBJ1-1	NA	TRBV14	NA	CASSQDLGGADTEAFF	TGTGCCAGCAGCCAAGATTTGGGGGGCGCAGACACTGAAGCTTTCTTT
TRBJ1-3	NA	TRBV19	NA	CASSMKTHRSGNTIYF	TGTGCCAGTAGTATGAAGACCCACCGCTCTGGAAACACCATATATTTT
TRBJ2-2	NA	TRBV10-2	NA	CASRPGILRGTGELFF	TGCGCCAGCAGGCCCGGGATCCTAAGGGGCACCGGGGAGCTGTTTTTT
TRBJ2-5	NA	TRBV18	NA	CASSPRASQETQYF	TGTGCCAGCTCACCAAGGGCAAGCCAAGAGACCCAGTACTTC
TRBJ2-7	TRBD1	TRBV18	NA	CASSPKDRRIYEQYF	TGTGCCAGCTCACCAAAGGACAGGCGAATCTACGAGCAGTACTTC
TRBJ1-4	NA	TRBV4-2	NA	CASSFSKTYGNEKLFF	TGTGCCAGCAGCTTTTCAAAGACGTACGGTAATGAAAAACTGTTTTTT